The clone carrying this T cell receptor (beta chain) was seen a handful of times. These data are taken from a study of early T cells in non-severe SARS-CoV-2 infection. Study details: Chains from this unsorted whole-blood bulk RNA could not be paired.

Separate cDNA molecules each had unique molecular identifiers attached to them. Via MiXCR, TCRdb re-called the 5' RACE reads, giving one row per CDR3 protein. Among roughly 93,000 distinct CDR3 sequences listed, approximately 11% were seen once. The sample was whole blood. This receptor was obtained from an adult who was a healthcare worker with PCR-confirmed SARS-CoV-2 infection or an uninfected control (not recorded which).

The CDR3 nucleotides read TGTGCCAGTAGTAAACCGGGACTAGCGGGAGGATACGAGCAGTACTTC. This codes for CASSKPGLAGGYEQYF. J is TRBJ2-7 and V is TRBV19; 15 bases align to TRBD2. Germline V gene lookup returns CDR1 LNHDA and CDR2 SQIVND (reference sequence). V shed 4 bases, J shed 4 bases, and the junction held 5 bases outside the gene matches. CDR3 length: 16 amino acids.